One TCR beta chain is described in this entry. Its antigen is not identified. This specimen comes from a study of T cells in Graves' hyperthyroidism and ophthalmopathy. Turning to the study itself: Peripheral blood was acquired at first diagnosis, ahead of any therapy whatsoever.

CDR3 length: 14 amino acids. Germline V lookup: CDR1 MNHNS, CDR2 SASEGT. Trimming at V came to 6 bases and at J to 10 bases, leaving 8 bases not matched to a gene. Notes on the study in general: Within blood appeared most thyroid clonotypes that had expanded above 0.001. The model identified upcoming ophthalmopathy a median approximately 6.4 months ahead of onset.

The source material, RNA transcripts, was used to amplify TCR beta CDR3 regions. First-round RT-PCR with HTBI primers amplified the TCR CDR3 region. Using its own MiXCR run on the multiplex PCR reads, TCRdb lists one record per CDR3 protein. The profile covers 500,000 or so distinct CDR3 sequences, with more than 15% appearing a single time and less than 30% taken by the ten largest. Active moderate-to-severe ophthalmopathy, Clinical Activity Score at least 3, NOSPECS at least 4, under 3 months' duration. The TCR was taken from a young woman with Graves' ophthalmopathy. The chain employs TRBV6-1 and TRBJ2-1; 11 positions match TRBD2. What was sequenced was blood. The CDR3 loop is CASRDTGTSGEQFF. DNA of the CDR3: TGTGCCAGCAGAGACACCGGGACTAGCGGCGAGCAGTTCTTC.